Following are 17 T cell receptor beta chains from one sample sequenced in a study of cytomegalovirus exposure and HLA in healthy donors. Use of 60 Vbeta and 13 Jbeta primers characterized the PCR. Libraries were prepared by immunoSEQ multiplex PCR; TCRdb keeps only in-frame clonotypes and omits some of them. Of about 130,000 clones listed, over 8% were seen once; the top ten hold under 7%. Sequencing used PBMCs. The receptors were sampled from a man aged 35-49 years in good health and CMV-seronegative.

This clone was picked up a small number of times. This chain connects TRBV6-5 to TRBJ2-5; 8 bases agree with TRBD1. This CDR3 has 15 amino acids. V shed 0 bases and J 1 base; nucleotides not matched to a gene: 1. Germline assignment: CDR1 MNHEY and CDR2 SVGAGI. The CDR3: CASSYSGQAQETQYF. In DNA form, the CDR3 reads TGTGCCAGCAGTTACTCGGGACAGGCCCAAGAGACCCAGTACTTC.

CDR3 in amino acids: CAWSVGTSRFF. In DNA, the CDR3 is TGTGCCTGGAGTGTTGGGACTAGCAGGTTCTTC. J is TRBJ2-1 and V is TRBV30, with TRBD2 matching over 9 bases. This CDR3 is 11 amino acids long. The germline CDR1 and CDR2 sequences are GTSNPN and SVGIG (reference sequence). J was trimmed by 15 bases and V by 0 bases; bases with no gene match: 3.

The table lists this clone with a few counts. CDR3 DNA: TGTGCCAGCAGTGCAGCCCGGGATACGCAGTATTTT. This gives the protein CASSAARDTQYF. The gene calls are TRBV2 and TRBJ2-3; no clear D gene. The V gene lost 4 bases and the J gene lost 6 bases, with 8 bases spanning the gap. Germline CDR1 SNHLY, CDR2 FYNNEI. This CDR3 spans 12 amino acids.

This clone was picked up a small number of times. V gene TRBV6-1 combines with J gene TRBJ1-6; D ambiguous. In germline, CDR1 is MNHNS, CDR2 SASEGT. V was trimmed by 4 bases and J by 7 bases, leaving 14 bases between them. The CDR3 contains 15 residues. CDR3 in amino acids: CASSAMVGVNSPLHF. Here the CDR3 DNA reads TGTGCCAGCAGTGCGATGGTCGGGGTCAATTCACCCCTCCACTTT.

The chain carries TRBV5-1 and TRBJ1-6; maybe TRBD1 (6 bases). Germline CDR1 reads SGHRS; CDR2 reads YFSETQ. The CDR3 is made up of 17 amino acids. Trimming stripped 4 bases from V and 7 bases from J, with 21 bases between. CDR3 residues: CASSGSGGLSLNSPLHF. The CDR3 DNA reads TGCGCCAGCAGCGGGAGCGGGGGGCTTAGCCTGAATTCACCCCTCCACTTT. The variable domain in full, completed from reference TRBV5-1 and TRBJ1-6, reads KAGVTQTPRYLIKTRGQQVTLSCSPISGHRSVSWYQQTPGQGLQFLFEYFSETQRNKGNFPGRFSGRQFSNSRSEMNVSTLELGDSALYLCASSGSGGLSLNSPLHFGNGTRLTVT.

This clone was recorded a few times. The rearrangement uses TRBV4-3 and TRBJ2-7; D may be TRBD1 (6 bases). Germline V lookup: CDR1 LGHNA, CDR2 YSLEER. This CDR3 region has 14 residues. V was clipped by 1 base and J by 0 bases, with 7 bases between them. The CDR3 loop is CASSQGTVSYEQYF. CDR3 sequence (DNA): TGCGCCAGCAGCCAAGGGACAGTCTCCTACGAGCAGTACTTC.

This clone was seen a few times. The chain recombines TRBV11-2 with TRBJ2-7, with TRBD1 matching 9 bases. Germline CDR1 reads SGHAT; CDR2 reads FQNNGV. The V segment lost 6 bases and the J segment 3 bases; nucleotides outside the gene matches: 6. This CDR3 region has 14 residues. The CDR3 region is CASSYWTGVYEQYF. The DNA of the CDR3 is TGTGCCAGCAGTTACTGGACAGGGGTCTACGAGCAGTACTTC.

This clone was detected only a few times. The sample contains more than one DNA sequence encoding this CDR3. V is TRBV5-1 and J is TRBJ2-2; 7 nucleotides align to TRBD1. With 5 bases clipped from V and 0 bases from J, the junction kept 10 bases outside the gene matches. CDR3 size: 17 residues. Germline CDR1 reads SGHRS; CDR2 reads YFSETQ. Written as DNA, the CDR3 is TGCGCCAGCAGTTCTAAACGGGACAGTTCGAACACCGGGGAGCTGTTTTTT. It yields the protein CASSSKRDSSNTGELFF.

The CDR3 DNA sequence: TGTGCCAGCAGGCTATGGGGCCCAACTAATGAAAAACTGTTTTTT. Its protein product is CASRLWGPTNEKLFF. The chain carries TRBV7-2 and TRBJ1-4; a weak D match, TRBD1 (5 bases). With 6 bases removed from V and 0 bases from J, the gap between germline ends came to 11 bases. CDR1 and CDR2 from the germline V gene are SGHTA and FQGNSA. This CDR3 has 15 amino acids.

There are a few counts of this clone. The V gene is TRBV25-1, the J gene TRBJ2-3; 9 nucleotides align to TRBD2. V was pared by 0 bases and J by 3 bases, with 7 bases of the junction left unmatched. The germline V gene encodes CDR1 MGHDK and CDR2 SYGVNS. This CDR3 has 17 amino acids. The CDR3 bases are TGTGCCAGCAGTGAATATTTCGCTAGCGGGGATACAGATACGCAGTATTTT. Translated, it gives CASSEYFASGDTDTQYF.

The rearrangement links TRBV28 to TRBJ2-3, with TRBD2 identical over 7 bases. This CDR3 is 16 amino acids long. V trimming: 10 bases; J trimming: 2 bases; junction bases outside the gene matches: 15. Germline CDR1 reads MDHEN; CDR2 reads SYDVKM. This chain's CDR3 is CATRPLAERNTDTQYF. In DNA, the CDR3 is TGTGCCACCCGACCGCTAGCGGAGCGTAACACAGATACGCAGTATTTT.

Regarding this clone: One end of the junction fails to match germline, which may point to a read error. The chain carries TRBV29-1 and TRBJ1-5; D is perhaps TRBD1 (6 bases). Germline assignment: CDR1 SQVTM and CDR2 ANQGSEA. The CDR3 runs to 13 residues. In DNA, the CDR3 is TGCAGCGCGCAGGAGGGAGGGGGTCAGCCCCAGAATTTT. Translated, it gives CSAQEGGGQPQNF. The variable domain in full, with the rest retrieved from reference TRBV29-1 and TRBJ1-5, is SAVISQKPSRDICQRGTSLTIQCQVDSQVTMMFWYRQQPGQSLTLIATANQGSEATYESGFVIDKFPISRPNLTFSTLTVSNMSPEDSSIYLCSAQEGGGQPQNFGDGTRLSIL.

The V and J genes are TRBV2 and TRBJ1-1; D perhaps matches TRBD1 (6 bases). The germline V gene has CDR1 SNHLY and CDR2 FYNNEI. The CDR3 extends over 15 amino acids. V gave up 8 bases and J gave up 1 base, with 17 bases separating them. CDR3 nucleotide sequence: TGTGCCAGCTCCCAAGGGGGGGCGAAGAACACTGAAGCTTTCTTT. Translation gives CASSQGGAKNTEAFF.

This clone was seen a handful of times. V and J are TRBV6-5 and TRBJ1-2; possibly TRBD1 for D (6 bases). Deletions cut 6 bases from V and 7 bases from J, with 9 bases between. In germline, CDR1 is MNHEY, CDR2 SVGAGI. The CDR3 totals 11 residues. The CDR3 bases are TGTGCCAGCAGACAGGGCCGTGGCTACACCTTC. Amino acid sequence: CASRQGRGYTF.

The rearrangement links TRBV7-2 to TRBJ1-5, with 7 bases fitting TRBD1. J gave up 3 bases and V 1 base, and 3 bases lay outside the gene matches. This CDR3 is 15 amino acids long. Germline V gene lookup returns CDR1 SGHTA and CDR2 FQGNSA. The CDR3 bases are TGTGCCAGCAGCTTAGGCCAGGGGGTCAATCAGCCCCAGCATTTT. It translates to CASSLGQGVNQPQHF.

The V call is TRBV7-8, the J call TRBJ1-1; 7 positions match TRBD1. The CDR3 is made up of 13 amino acids. V was clipped by 5 bases and J by 6 bases; unmatched bases: 6. Germline CDR1 and CDR2: SGHVS and FQNEAQ. The CDR3, as DNA: TGTGCCAGCAGCCCAGGGGGGTTCCCTGAAGCTTTCTTT. Translated: CASSPGGFPEAFF.

This clone has only a few counts. The genes are TRBV5-6 and TRBJ2-7; TRBD2 aligns across 8 bases. V lost 1 base and J lost 2; bases outside the gene matches: 14. This CDR3 has 18 amino acids. The germline CDR1 and CDR2 sequences are SGHDT and YYEEEE. CDR3 DNA sequence: TGTGCCAGCAGCTTGAGTATCAGTGCTACTAGCGGTGCCTACGAGCAGTACTTC. Translating gives CASSLSISATSGAYEQYF. The full variable domain, its missing parts supplied by reference TRBV5-6 and TRBJ2-7, is DAGVTQSPTHLIKTRGQQVTLRCSPKSGHDTVSWYQQALGQGPQFIFQYYEEEERQRGNFPDRFSGHQFPNYSSELNVNALLLGDSALYLCASSLSISATSGAYEQYFGPGTRLTVT.